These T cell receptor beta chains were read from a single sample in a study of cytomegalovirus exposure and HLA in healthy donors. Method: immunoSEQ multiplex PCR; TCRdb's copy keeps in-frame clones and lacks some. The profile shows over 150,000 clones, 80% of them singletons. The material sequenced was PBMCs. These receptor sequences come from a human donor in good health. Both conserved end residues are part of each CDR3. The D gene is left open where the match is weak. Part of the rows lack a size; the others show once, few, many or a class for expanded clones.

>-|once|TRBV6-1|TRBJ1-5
TGTGCCAGCAGTGAAGTAAGCGGATTAAGCAATCAGCCCCAGCATTTT
CASSEVSGLSNQPQHF
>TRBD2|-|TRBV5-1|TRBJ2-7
TGCGCCAGCAGCCTGGGCGGGGGGGCCCACGAGCAGTACTTC
CASSLGGGAHEQYF
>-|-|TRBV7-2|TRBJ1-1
TGTGCCAGCAGCTTAGTGGAGGGAGGGAACACTGAAGCTTTCTTT
CASSLVEGGNTEAFF
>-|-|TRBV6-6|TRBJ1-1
TGTGCCAGTAGGGAGGATGGGAACACTGAAGCTTTCTTT
CASREDGNTEAFF
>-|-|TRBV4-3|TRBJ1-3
TGCGCCAGCAGCCAAGTACGGGGTGGAAACACCATATATTTT
CASSQVRGGNTIYF
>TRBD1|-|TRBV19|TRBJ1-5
TGTGCCAGTAGTATAGAGGTGTGGCAGGGGGCGCGAGGAGGCAATCAGCCCCAGCATTTT
CASSIEVWQGARGGNQPQHF
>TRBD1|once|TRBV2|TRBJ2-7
TGTGCCAGCCTAGTTGGGGACAGGGGCTACGAGCAGTACTTC
CASLVGDRGYEQYF
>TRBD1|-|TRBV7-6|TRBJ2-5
TGTGCCAGCAGCACACGACAGGGGGCAATCGGAGAGACCCAGTACTTC
CASSTRQGAIGETQYF
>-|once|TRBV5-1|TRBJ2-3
TGCGCCAGCAGCTTGGGGGGGCTTACAGATACGCAGTATTTT
CASSLGGLTDTQYF
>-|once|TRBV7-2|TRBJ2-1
TGTGCCAGCAGCTCCCCCCCCGAGGTCGATGAGCAGTTCTTC
CASSSPPEVDEQFF
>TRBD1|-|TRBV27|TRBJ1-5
TGTGCCAGCAGTGTCGGGACAGGGGGAAATCAGCCCCAGCATTTT
CASSVGTGGNQPQHF
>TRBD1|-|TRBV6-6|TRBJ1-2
TGTGCCAGCAGTCCCCTCTGGGACAGGGGTTTCTATGGCTACACCTTC
CASSPLWDRGFYGYTF
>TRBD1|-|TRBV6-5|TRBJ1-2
TGTGCCAGCAGTTACTCCGACAGGGGAGGCTACACCTTC
CASSYSDRGGYTF
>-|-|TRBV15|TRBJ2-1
TGTGCCACCAGCAGAGATCTGGGTCCCGGTTCGGGTGAGCAGTTCTTC
CATSRDLGPGSGEQFF
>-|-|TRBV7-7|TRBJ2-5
TGTGCTAGCAGCTTAAGCCCAAACCAAGAGACCCAGTACTTC
CASSLSPNQETQYF
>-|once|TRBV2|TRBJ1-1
TGTGCCAGCCCTTCCGGGACAGAAGCTTTCTTT
CASPSGTEAFF
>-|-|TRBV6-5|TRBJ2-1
TGTGCCAGCGGGGGGGCGTATAATGAGCAGTTCTTC
CASGGAYNEQFF
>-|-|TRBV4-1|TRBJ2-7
TGCGCCAGCAGCCTTGGGTCCGTCGGGGACGAGCAGTACTTC
CASSLGSVGDEQYF
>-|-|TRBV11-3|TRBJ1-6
TGTGCCAGCAGCCTCCGTAGGACAGCCTCACCCCTCCACTTT
CASSLRRTASPLHF
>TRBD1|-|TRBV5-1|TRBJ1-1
TGCGCCAGCAGCCCCGGGACAGCCAGAACTGAAGCTTTCTTT
CASSPGTARTEAFF
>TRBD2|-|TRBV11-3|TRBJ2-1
TGTGCCAGCAGCTTAGGCCGAAGCGGGGGGCCATACAATGAGCAGTTCTTC
CASSLGRSGGPYNEQFF
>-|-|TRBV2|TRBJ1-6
TGTGCCAGCAGTGTTACACCCGGGAGTTCACCCCTCCACTTT
CASSVTPGSSPLHF
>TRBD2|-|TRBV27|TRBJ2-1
TGTGCCAGCAGAGCCACCGATGGACTAGCGGGTAATGAGCAGTTCTTC
CASRATDGLAGNEQFF
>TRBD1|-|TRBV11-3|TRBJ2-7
TGTGCCAGCAGCCTCCGGACAGGGAAGGAAAACGAGCAGTACTTC
CASSLRTGKENEQYF